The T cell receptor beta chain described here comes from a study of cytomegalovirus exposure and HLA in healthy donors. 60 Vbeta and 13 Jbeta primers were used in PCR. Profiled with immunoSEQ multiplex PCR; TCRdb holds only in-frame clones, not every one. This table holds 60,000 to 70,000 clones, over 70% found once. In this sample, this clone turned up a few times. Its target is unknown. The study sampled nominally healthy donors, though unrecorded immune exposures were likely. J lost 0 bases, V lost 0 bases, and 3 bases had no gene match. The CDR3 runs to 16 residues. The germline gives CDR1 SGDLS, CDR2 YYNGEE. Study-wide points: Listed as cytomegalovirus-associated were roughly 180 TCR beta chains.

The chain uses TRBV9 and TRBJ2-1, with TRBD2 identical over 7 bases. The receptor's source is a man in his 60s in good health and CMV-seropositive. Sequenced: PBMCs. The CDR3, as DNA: TGTGCCAGCAGCGTAGCTACGGGAGGCTCCTACAATGAGCAGTTCTTC. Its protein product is CASSVATGGSYNEQFF.